This T cell receptor (beta chain) came from a study of CD8+ T cells in alopecia areata. Study in general: Treatment comprised oral tofacitinib, 5 to 10 mg twice daily, in treated patients. The study's findings and limits: A large proportion of expanded lesional clones were detected persisting in scalp and blood during tofacitinib. For patients receiving tofacitinib, scalp clonality and expanded CD8+ clones among the top 100 significantly decreased.

Treatment of the sample: oral pan-JAK inhibitor, 5-10 mg twice daily. Peripheral blood and lesional scalp punch biopsies were taken from alopecia areata patients. The germline V and J ends were trimmed by 2 bases and 0 bases, with 7 bases remaining between them. The germline CDR1 and CDR2 sequences are SNHLY and FYNNEI. The CDR3 extends over 14 amino acids. Extracted RNA was reverse transcribed into cDNA, the sequencing template. Profiled with immunoSEQ multiplex PCR; TCRdb holds only in-frame clones, not every one. This table holds 210,000 or so clones, 66% found once. About this clone: Antigen unknown.

The chain is built from TRBV2 and TRBJ1-1; D is unresolved. Sequenced here: CD4+ T cells sorted from blood, sampled at approximately week 44, from a patient treated with tofacitinib. This TCR came from a human donor with alopecia areata. The CDR3 is CASSERPMNTEAFF. As DNA, the CDR3 is TGTGCCAGCAGTGAAAGACCTATGAACACTGAAGCTTTCTTT.